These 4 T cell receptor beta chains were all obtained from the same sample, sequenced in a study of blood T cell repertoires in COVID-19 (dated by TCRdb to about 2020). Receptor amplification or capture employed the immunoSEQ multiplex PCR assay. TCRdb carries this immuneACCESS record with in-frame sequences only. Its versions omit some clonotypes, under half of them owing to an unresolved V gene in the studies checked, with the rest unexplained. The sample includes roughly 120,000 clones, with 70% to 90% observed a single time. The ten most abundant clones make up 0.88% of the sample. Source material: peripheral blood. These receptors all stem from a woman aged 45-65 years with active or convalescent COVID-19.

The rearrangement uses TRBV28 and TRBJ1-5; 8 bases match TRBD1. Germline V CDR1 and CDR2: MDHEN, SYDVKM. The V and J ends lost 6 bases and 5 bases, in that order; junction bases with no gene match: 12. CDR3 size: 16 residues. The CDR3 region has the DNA TGTGCCAGCAGGGACACCTCGACAGGGGTGGATCAGCCCCAGCATTTT. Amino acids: CASRDTSTGVDQPQHF.

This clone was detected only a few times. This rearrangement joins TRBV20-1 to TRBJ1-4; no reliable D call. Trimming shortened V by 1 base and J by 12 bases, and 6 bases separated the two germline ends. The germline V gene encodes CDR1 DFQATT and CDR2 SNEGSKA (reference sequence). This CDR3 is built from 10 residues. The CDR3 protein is CSARGSELFF. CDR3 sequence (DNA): TGCAGTGCTAGAGGGTCGGAACTGTTTTTT.

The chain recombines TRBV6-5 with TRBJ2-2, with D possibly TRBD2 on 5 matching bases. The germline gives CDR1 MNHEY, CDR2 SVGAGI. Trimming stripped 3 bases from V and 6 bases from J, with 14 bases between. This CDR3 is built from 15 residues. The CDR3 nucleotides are TGTGCCAGCAGTTATGTAGAAGTGGAGGCCGGGGAGCTGTTTTTT. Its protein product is CASSYVEVEAGELFF.

The CDR3: CASSSPWREGLGEQFF. DNA for the CDR3: TGTGCCAGCAGCTCCCCTTGGCGGGAGGGCCTAGGAGAGCAGTTCTTC. The V call is TRBV7-3, the J call TRBJ2-1; 9 nucleotides match TRBD2. The germline gives CDR1 SGHTA, CDR2 FQGTGA. The CDR3 loop spans 16 amino acids. The V segment lost 4 bases and the J segment 10 bases; nucleotides outside the gene matches: 14.